This passage covers 2 T cell receptor beta chains from one sample sequenced in a study of T cell responses to AZD1222 COVID-19 vaccine. Sequencing was performed with immunoSEQ multiplex PCR; in TCRdb, only in-frame clones are kept and a portion is missing. The table lists 150,000 to 250,000 clones, roughly 92% of them singletons. Sample: peripheral blood, taken 28 days after the second AZD1222 dose. These TCRs come from an adult who received the AZD1222 COVID-19 vaccine.

The V gene is TRBV7-8, the J gene TRBJ2-2; D is ambiguous. Germline lookup yields CDR1 SGHVS and CDR2 FQNEAQ. V was shortened by 5 bases and J by 9 bases, with 10 bases between the two germline ends. CDR3 length: 12 amino acids. In DNA, the CDR3 is TGTGCCAGCAGCCAAGGTGATCGGGAGCTGTTTTTT. The encoded protein is CASSQGDRELFF.

V is TRBV6-2 or TRBV6-3 and J is TRBJ1-5, with a possible D match to TRBD1 (5 bases). This CDR3 comprises 15 residues. Trimming shortened V by 5 bases and J by 1 base, and 12 bases separated the two germline ends. CDR1 is MNHEY, CDR2 SVGEGT, per germline. CDR3 sequence reads: CASSPRRDSNQPQHF. In DNA, the CDR3 is TGTGCCAGCAGTCCACGCCGGGACAGCAATCAGCCCCAGCATTTT.